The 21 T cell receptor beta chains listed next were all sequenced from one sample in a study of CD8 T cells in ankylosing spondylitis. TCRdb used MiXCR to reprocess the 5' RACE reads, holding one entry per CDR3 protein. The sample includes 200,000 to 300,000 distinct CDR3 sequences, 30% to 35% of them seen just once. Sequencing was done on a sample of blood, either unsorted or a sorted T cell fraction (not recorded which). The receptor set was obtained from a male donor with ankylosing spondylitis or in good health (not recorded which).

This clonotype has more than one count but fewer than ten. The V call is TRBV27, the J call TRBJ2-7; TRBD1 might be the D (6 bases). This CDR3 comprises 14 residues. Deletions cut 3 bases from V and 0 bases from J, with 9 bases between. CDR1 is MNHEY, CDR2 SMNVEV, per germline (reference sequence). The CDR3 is CASSFSDSSYEQYF. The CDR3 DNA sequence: TGTGCCAGCAGTTTCTCGGACAGCTCCTACGAGCAGTACTTC.

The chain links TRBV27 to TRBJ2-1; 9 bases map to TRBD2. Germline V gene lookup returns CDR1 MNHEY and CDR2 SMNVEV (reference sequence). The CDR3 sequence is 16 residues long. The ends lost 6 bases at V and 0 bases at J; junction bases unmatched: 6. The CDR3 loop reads CASSGAGGSSYNEQFF. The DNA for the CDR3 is TGTGCCAGCAGCGGAGCGGGGGGCAGCTCCTACAATGAGCAGTTCTTC.

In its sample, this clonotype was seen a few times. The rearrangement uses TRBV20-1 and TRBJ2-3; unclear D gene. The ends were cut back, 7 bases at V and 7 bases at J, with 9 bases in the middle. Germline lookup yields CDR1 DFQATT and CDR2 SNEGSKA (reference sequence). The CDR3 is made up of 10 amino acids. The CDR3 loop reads CSVSRNTQYF. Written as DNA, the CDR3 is TGCAGTGTTTCCCGAAATACGCAGTATTTT.

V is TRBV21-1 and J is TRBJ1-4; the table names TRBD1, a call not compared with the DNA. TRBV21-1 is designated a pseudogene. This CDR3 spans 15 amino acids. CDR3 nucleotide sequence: TGTGCCAGCAGCCGCGGGACAGCAGTAAATGAAAAACTGTTTTTT. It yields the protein CASSRGTAVNEKLFF.

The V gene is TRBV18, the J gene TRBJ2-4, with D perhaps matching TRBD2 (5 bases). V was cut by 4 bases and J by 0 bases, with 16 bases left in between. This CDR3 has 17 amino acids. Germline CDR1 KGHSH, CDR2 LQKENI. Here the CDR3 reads CASSRGEGPVAKNIQYF. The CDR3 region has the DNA TGTGCCAGCTCACGGGGAGAGGGCCCCGTAGCCAAAAACATTCAGTACTTC.

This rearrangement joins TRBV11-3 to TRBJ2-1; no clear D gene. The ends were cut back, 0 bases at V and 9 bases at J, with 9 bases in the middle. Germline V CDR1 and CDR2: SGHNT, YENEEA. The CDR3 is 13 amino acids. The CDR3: CASSLESGTEQFF. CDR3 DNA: TGTGCCAGCAGCTTAGAGTCGGGTACTGAGCAGTTCTTC.

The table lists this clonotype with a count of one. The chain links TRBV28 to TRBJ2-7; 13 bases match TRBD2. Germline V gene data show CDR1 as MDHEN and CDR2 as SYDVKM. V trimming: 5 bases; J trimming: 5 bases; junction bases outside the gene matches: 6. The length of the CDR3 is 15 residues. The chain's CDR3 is CASSPGTSGTHEQYF. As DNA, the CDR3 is TGTGCCAGCAGTCCCGGGACTAGCGGGACTCACGAGCAGTACTTC.

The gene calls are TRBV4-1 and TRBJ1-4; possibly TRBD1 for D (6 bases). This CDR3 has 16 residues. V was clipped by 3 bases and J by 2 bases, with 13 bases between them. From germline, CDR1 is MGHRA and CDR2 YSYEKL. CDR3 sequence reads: CASSQNTGSTNEKLFF. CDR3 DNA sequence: TGCGCCAGCAGCCAGAATACAGGGTCTACTAATGAAAAACTGTTTTTT.

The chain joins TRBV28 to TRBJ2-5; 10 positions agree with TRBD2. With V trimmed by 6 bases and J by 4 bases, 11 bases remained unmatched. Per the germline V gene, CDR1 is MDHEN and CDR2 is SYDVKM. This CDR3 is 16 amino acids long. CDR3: CASSHLAGESPETQYF. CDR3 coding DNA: TGTGCCAGCAGCCACCTAGCGGGGGAATCTCCAGAGACCCAGTACTTC.

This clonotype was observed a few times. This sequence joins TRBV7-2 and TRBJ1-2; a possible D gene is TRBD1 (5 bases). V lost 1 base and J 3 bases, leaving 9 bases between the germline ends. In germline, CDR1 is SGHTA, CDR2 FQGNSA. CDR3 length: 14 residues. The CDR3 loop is CASSLGRGYYGYTF. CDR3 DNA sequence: TGTGCCAGCAGCTTAGGTCGGGGCTACTATGGCTACACCTTC.

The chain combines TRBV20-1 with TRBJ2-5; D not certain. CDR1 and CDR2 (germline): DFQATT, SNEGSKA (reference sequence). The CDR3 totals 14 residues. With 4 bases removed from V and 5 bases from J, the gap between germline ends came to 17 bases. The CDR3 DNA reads TGCAGTGCTAAGAGGTGGGCCCAAGGGGAGACCCAGTACTTC. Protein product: CSAKRWAQGETQYF.

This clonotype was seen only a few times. Here the CDR3 reads CASSFNGGISGNTIYF. CDR3 DNA: TGTGCCAGCAGCTTTAATGGGGGAATCTCTGGAAACACCATATATTTT. This chain uses TRBV7-9 with TRBJ1-3, with TRBD1 as a possible D gene (5 bases). Trimming left V 3 bases short and J 0 bases short, with 12 bases between. The germline gives CDR1 SEHNR, CDR2 FQNEAQ (reference sequence). The CDR3 is 16 residues long.

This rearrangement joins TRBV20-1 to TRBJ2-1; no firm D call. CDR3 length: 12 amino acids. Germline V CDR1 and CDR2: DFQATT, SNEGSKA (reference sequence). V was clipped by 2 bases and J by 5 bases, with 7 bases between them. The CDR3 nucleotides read TGCAGTGCTAGAAATCCAGACAATGAGCAGTTCTTC. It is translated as CSARNPDNEQFF.

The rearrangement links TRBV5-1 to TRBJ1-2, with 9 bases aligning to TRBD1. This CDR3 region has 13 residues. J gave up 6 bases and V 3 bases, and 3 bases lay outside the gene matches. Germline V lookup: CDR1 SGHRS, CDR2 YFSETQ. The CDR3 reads CASSWDRVDGYTF. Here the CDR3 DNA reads TGCGCCAGCAGCTGGGACAGGGTTGATGGCTACACCTTC.

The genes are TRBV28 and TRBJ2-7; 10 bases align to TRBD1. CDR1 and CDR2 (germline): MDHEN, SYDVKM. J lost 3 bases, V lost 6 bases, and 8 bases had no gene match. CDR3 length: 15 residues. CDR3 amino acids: CASSPPDRGRYEQYF. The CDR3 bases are TGTGCCAGCAGCCCCCCCGACAGGGGGCGCTACGAGCAGTACTTC.

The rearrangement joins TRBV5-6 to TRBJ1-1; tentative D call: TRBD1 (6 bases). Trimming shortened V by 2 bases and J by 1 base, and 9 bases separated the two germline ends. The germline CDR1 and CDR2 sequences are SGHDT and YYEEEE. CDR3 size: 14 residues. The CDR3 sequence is CASSFKGENTEAFF. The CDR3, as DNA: TGTGCCAGCAGCTTTAAGGGGGAGAACACTGAAGCTTTCTTT.

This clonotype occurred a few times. Written as DNA, the CDR3 is TGTGCCAGCAGCCAAGAAATGTATCAGCCCCAGCATTTT. Translation gives CASSQEMYQPQHF. This sequence joins TRBV3-1 and TRBJ1-5; D remains unclear. Germline CDR1 reads LGHDT; CDR2 reads YNNKEL (reference sequence). V gave up 0 bases and J gave up 5 bases, with 5 bases separating them. The CDR3 consists of 13 residues.

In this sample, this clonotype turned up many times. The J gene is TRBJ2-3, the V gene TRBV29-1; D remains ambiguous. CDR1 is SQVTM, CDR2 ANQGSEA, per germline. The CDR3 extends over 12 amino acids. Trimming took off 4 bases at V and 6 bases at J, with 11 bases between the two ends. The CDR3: CSVVLYGDTQYF. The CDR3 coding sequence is TGCAGCGTTGTTCTCTATGGGGATACGCAGTATTTT.

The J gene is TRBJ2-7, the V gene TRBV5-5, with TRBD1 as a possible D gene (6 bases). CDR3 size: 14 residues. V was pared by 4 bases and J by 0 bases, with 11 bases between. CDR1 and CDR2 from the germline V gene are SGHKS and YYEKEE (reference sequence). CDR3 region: CASSRQESSYEQYF. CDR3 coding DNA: TGTGCCAGCAGCCGACAGGAGAGCTCCTACGAGCAGTACTTC.

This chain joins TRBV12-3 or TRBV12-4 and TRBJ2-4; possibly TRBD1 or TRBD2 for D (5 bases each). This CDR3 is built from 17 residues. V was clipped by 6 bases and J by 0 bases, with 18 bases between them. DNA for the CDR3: TGTGCCAGCAGCGTCAGGTTGGGGACCTTAGCCAAAAACATTCAGTACTTC. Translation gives CASSVRLGTLAKNIQYF.

The CDR3 DNA reads as TGTGCCAGCAGCTTGGATGAGGGCCCCTACGAGCAGTACTTC. Translation: CASSLDEGPYEQYF. The rearrangement joins TRBV7-2 to TRBJ2-7; D possibly corresponds to TRBD2 (5 bases). With 3 bases removed from V and 2 bases from J, the gap between germline ends came to 11 bases. The CDR3 runs to 14 residues. CDR1 and CDR2 (germline): SGHTA, FQGNSA.